The 5 T cell receptor beta chains given below trace back to one sample, sequenced in a study of CD8+ T cells in alopecia areata. Extraction of RNA preceded its reverse transcription into cDNA, which served as the sequencing template. Only in-frame clones appear in the TCRdb table, and some are missing; sequencing was by immunoSEQ multiplex PCR. Seen here are 100,000 to 150,000 clones, about 51% observed once, and the top ten hold roughly 10%. Sequencing was carried out using NKG2D-low CD8+ T cells sorted from blood. The receptors derive from a human donor with alopecia areata.

V usage is TRBV29-1 and J usage is TRBJ2-7; possible D gene TRBD2, 5 bases. V lost 0 bases to trimming and J lost 1 base, with 7 bases between them. Germline V lookup: CDR1 SQVTM, CDR2 ANQGSEA. The CDR3 loop spans 13 amino acids. DNA of the CDR3: TGCAGCGTTGAAGATAGAGGGTCCTACGAGCAGTACTTC. Translation gives CSVEDRGSYEQYF.

The gene calls are TRBV29-1 and TRBJ2-7; either TRBD1 or TRBD2 may fit D (5 bases each). CDR1 and CDR2 from the germline V gene are SQVTM and ANQGSEA. CDR3 size: 13 residues. V lost 7 bases and J 6 bases, leaving 19 bases between the germline ends. The CDR3 here is CSAAGIGAGEQYF. In DNA form, the CDR3 reads TGCAGCGCGGCCGGGATCGGGGCTGGCGAGCAGTACTTC.

This clone was recorded a few times. This chain joins TRBV4-1 and TRBJ2-4, with 8 bases fitting TRBD1. Trimming took 2 bases from V and 8 from J; bases not matched to a gene: 5. CDR1 MGHRA and CDR2 YSYEKL come from the germline V gene. There are 14 residues in the CDR3. DNA of the CDR3: TGCGCCAGCAGCCAATCAGGGGGCGACGACATTCAGTACTTC. Translating it yields CASSQSGGDDIQYF.

This rearrangement joins TRBV15 to TRBJ1-1, with D possibly matching TRBD1 (5 bases). Trimming took off 0 bases at V and 1 base at J, with 9 bases between the two ends. CDR1 is LNHNV, CDR2 YYDKDF, per germline (reference sequence). The CDR3 has 15 residues. In DNA, the CDR3 is TGTGCCACCAGCAGAGAGGGGACGGAGAACACTGAAGCTTTCTTT. Translating it yields CATSREGTENTEAFF.

The chain carries TRBV29-1 and TRBJ2-7; D is perhaps TRBD1 (6 bases). This CDR3 has 13 amino acids. Deletions cut 8 bases from V and 3 bases from J, with 17 bases between. Germline lookup yields CDR1 SQVTM and CDR2 ANQGSEA. Here the CDR3 DNA reads TGCAGCACCTCGGTAGGCAGGGGCTACGAGCAGTACTTC. This encodes CSTSVGRGYEQYF.